This T cell receptor (beta chain) was captured in a study of Graves' ophthalmopathy and Graves' hyperthyroidism. The germline gives CDR1 LGHNA, CDR2 YNFKEQ. This CDR3 is built from 17 residues. The ends were cut back, 0 bases at V and 0 bases at J, with 14 bases in the middle. This clonotype was observed many times. Its antigen is undetermined. The authors amplified TCR beta CDR3 regions, and they did so from RNA transcripts for repertoire sequencing. HTBI-primed RT-PCR formed the first round, and a multiplex PCR formed the second. TCRdb reanalysed the multiplex PCR reads using MiXCR and keeps one entry per CDR3 protein. Of fewer than 600,000 distinct CDR3 sequences listed, 13% to 15% are singletons. Notes on the study in general: Clonotypes were expanded in thyroid at above 0.001 frequency, and most also appeared in blood.

From fresh peripheral blood, 8 to 10 ml in volume, the PBMCs were obtained. The sequencing input was blood. The sequence derives from a woman in her 30s with Graves' ophthalmopathy. This chain uses TRBV4-2 with TRBJ1-1; D uncertain. This chain's CDR3 is CASSQDGRQLMNTEAFF. CDR3 nucleotide sequence: TGTGCCAGCAGCCAAGATGGTCGGCAGCTCATGAACACTGAAGCTTTCTTT.